This T cell receptor (beta chain) is from a study of shared clonotypes between healthy human individuals (dated by TCRdb to about 2020). About the full investigation: The cohort included a few men and two women between 18 and 49 years of age. For each donor, CD4 naive and CD4 memory were each given three plates, CD8 naive was given two plates, and CD8 memory was given one plate. The study deeply sequenced blood TCR repertoires of several healthy adults to estimate repertoire size and the extent of clonotype sharing between individuals. Libraries were prepared and TCR repertoires were sequenced by different laboratories using diverse techniques, in order to increase sequencing depth and limit assay-specific biases. Between about 0.8 and 9 billion PBMCs per donor were obtained by leukapheresis. Results and caveats for the whole study, not just this receptor: Rarefaction of sorted-subset datasets indicated incomplete sequencing despite the large sequencing depth. Higher generation probabilities were observed for clonotypes shared by all four sorted-subset donors than for non-shared clonotypes. Pairwise subsampling indicated that sequencing depth was expected to affect the degree of clonotype sharing among donors. Sampling was restricted to blood, and TCR repertoires in tissues likely differ from the TCR repertoires found in blood. When several donors were compared, the shared fraction of clonotypes was around 4.6% for naive CD4, roughly 3.4% for naive CD8, 2% to 2.5% for memory CD4, and less than 0.45% for memory CD8. Larger estimated clonotype richness was generally found for naive subsets than for memory subsets. The genetic and exposure-history diversity represented was limited by the small number of donors.

TCR CDR3 regions were amplified from genomic DNA by multiplex PCR using the deep immunoSEQ assay. Extracted genomic DNA from each cell subset was distributed evenly across all wells of several immunoSEQ 96-well plates, and each plate was treated as a replicate. For sorted subsets, about 200 ng genomic DNA, equal to tens of thousands of T cell genomes, was loaded into each replicate PCR. The purified libraries were quantified using a Qubit 3.0 fluorometer, sized with a Bioanalyzer 2100, and then quantified again using the KAPA Library Quantification kit. Each immunoSEQ 96-well plate was sequenced on its own single-read 150-cycle Illumina NextSeq 550 flow cell. Concerning the study's data processing: Because the immunoSEQ output held only junctional sequences and lacked quality scores, the filtering could not match the filtering applied to full-length reads. To assign V/J genes and CDR3, sequences were annotated against IMGT germline references using PyIR, a Python wrapper for IgBLAST v1.9. Reads with weak V/J assignments (E-value above 1e-6), missing CDR3, stop codons, out-of-frame junctions, or ambiguous translated residues were removed. V3J clonotypes were defined as sequences sharing an identical inferred V gene, J gene, and CDR3 amino acid sequence. Percentage overlap between repertoires was computed as shared unique clonotypes divided by the size of the smaller repertoire. Richness of each repertoire was evaluated using RTK rarefaction, the Chao1 estimator, and Recon v2.1 estimates of unobserved clonotypes. OLGA was used to compute generation probabilities for all TCRbeta clonotypes that the gDNA method yielded from a handful of donors. TCRdb obtained this table from immuneACCESS and retained in-frame rearrangements with V and J assigned. These tables miss some clones; where compared with another copy, unresolved V genes account for less than half of the shortfall, and the remainder is unexplained. D and trimming were read from the DNA, whereas the V and J calls and clone size are those reported in that table. This sample lists fewer than 1 million clones; 90% to 97% were detected once. The ten most abundant clones make up less than 0.25% of the sample.

Inclusive of the bounding cysteine and phenylalanine, the CDR3 is 18 residues long. Left in the record is the CDR3 DNA by itself, 54 bases read in frame from the first base. Trimming takes 4 bases off V and 2 bases off J; junction bases not matched to a gene: 11. CDR1 and CDR2 are read off the germline V gene as MDHEN and SYDVKM. About this clone itself: Its antigen target is currently unknown. The sample holds no much larger clone one base away, and base qualities are not on file.

For the CD8 naive samples, CD45RO-negative cells were positively selected for CCR7, yielding a CD45RA+CCR7+ population from which TemRA cells were excluded. The donors were healthy, HIV-negative adults who had no recently reported acute infections or vaccinations. All donors were Caucasian adults living in Nashville, Tennessee, USA. Blood was obtained by leukapheresis, after which PBMCs were separated by Ficoll-Histopaque density gradient centrifugation and cryopreserved in liquid nitrogen vapor phase. Analytical flow cytometry was used to check the purity and quantity of every magnetically sorted T cell population. From each sorted fraction, genomic DNA was isolated and quantified by UV absorbance on a Nanodrop 2000c.

Sequencing was done on a sample of naive CD8+ T cells sorted from blood. The cell subset or site label of this sample denotes: CD45RA+CCR7+. Recombination connected TRBV28 to TRBJ2-6; 7 bases in the junction line up with TRBD1. This clonotype was sampled from a man aged 30 to 45 in good health. The CDR3 amino acid sequence is: CASSSLISQGAGANVLTF. The nucleotides are TGTGCCAGCAGTTCCCTAATATCCCAGGGGGCTGGGGCCAACGTCCTGACTTTC.